The following is a T cell receptor (beta chain) sequence with its context. Ages ranged from about 18 to 89 years, with residence in about two dozen US areas. Assignment of participants to cohorts was predicated upon participant-reported clinical history. Recovery meant two consecutive negative NP/OP PCR tests, professional clearance, or resolved symptoms. This table comes from immunoSEQ multiplex PCR, and its TCRdb copy is limited to in-frame clones, with some not included. There are around 200,000 clones in the sample; about 90% occur only once, and over 0.95% lies in the top ten. This record belongs to a study of blood T cell repertoires in COVID-19. The V gene's germline CDR1 is DFQATT and CDR2 SNEGSKA (reference sequence). Trimming pared 3 bases from V and 4 bases from J, leaving 18 bases between. The CDR3 loop spans 15 amino acids.

Sequencing was performed on PBMCs or T cells enriched from blood (not recorded which). The receptor's source is a man aged 25 to 40 who had recovered from COVID-19. This chain links TRBV20-1 with TRBJ2-5; possibly TRBD2 for D (6 bases). DNA of the CDR3: TGCAGTGCTAGTGGACTCGGGGGTACGGGAGAGACCCAGTACTTC. It encodes CSASGLGGTGETQYF.